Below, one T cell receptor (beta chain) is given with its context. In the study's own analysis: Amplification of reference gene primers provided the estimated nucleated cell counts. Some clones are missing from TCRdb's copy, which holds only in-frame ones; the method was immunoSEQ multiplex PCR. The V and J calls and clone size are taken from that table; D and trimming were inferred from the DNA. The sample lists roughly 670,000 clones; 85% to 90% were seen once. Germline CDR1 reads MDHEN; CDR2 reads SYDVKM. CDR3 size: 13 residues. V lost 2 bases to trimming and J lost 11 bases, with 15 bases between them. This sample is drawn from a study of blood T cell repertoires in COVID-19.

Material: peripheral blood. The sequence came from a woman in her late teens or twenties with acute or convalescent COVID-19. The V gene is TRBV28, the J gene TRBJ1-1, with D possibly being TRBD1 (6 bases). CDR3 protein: CASSLVGHPSAFF. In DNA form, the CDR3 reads TGTGCCAGCAGTTTAGTGGGACACCCCAGCGCTTTCTTT.